The next 27 T cell receptor beta chains were all read from a single sample in a study of blood T cell repertoires in COVID-19. Here immunoSEQ multiplex PCR was the method, and the copy in TCRdb shows in-frame clones only, minus some. The sample lists about 220,000 clones; about four fifths were seen once. Material: PBMCs or T cells enriched from blood (not recorded which). All receptors come from a woman between 35 and 50 years old with acute COVID-19.

As DNA, the CDR3 is TGTGCCAGCAGCGTAGAGACATCTATTAATACTGAAGCTTTCTTT. As protein: CASSVETSINTEAFF. The chain couples TRBV9 to TRBJ1-1; no definite D call. V shed 0 bases and J shed 5 bases, with 14 bases lying between them. Germline-derived CDR1 and CDR2 are SGDLS and YYNGEE. The CDR3 spans 15 residues. Full variable domain (rest looked up from reference TRBV9 and TRBJ1-1): DSGVTQTPKHLITATGQRVTLRCSPRSGDLSVYWYQQSLDQGLQFLIQYYNGEERAKGNILERFSAQQFPDLHSELNLSSLELGDSALYFCASSVETSINTEAFFGQGTRLTVV.

V and J are TRBV27 and TRBJ1-2; 8 bases line up with TRBD1. CDR1 and CDR2 (germline): MNHEY, SMNVEV (reference sequence). The length of the CDR3 is 17 residues. V shed 6 bases and J 8 bases; nucleotides not matched to a gene: 20. CDR3 in DNA: TGTGCCAGCAGCCTTTTATCACTCCGGACAGGGCTGGGAGGCTACACCTTC. Translation: CASSLLSLRTGLGGYTF.

This sequence joins TRBV15 and TRBJ1-5; D unclear. Germline CDR1 LNHNV, CDR2 YYDKDF (reference sequence). The V end was cut by 5 bases, the J end by 1 base, with 6 bases between. The CDR3 runs 13 residues. CDR3 loop: CATSGASNQPQHF. The CDR3, as DNA: TGTGCCACCAGCGGAGCGAGCAATCAGCCCCAGCATTTT.

The chain is built from TRBV19 and TRBJ2-7, with a weak D call TRBD1 (6 bases). Trimming removed 5 bases at V and 2 bases at J, with 16 bases between. Germline V gene sequence: CDR1 LNHDA, CDR2 SQIVND (reference sequence). The length of the CDR3 is 15 residues. In DNA form, the CDR3 reads TGTGCCAGTAGTCCCGGACAGCCTTCCCCCTACGAGCAGTACTTC. It specifies CASSPGQPSPYEQYF.

Here the CDR3 DNA reads TGTGCCATCAGTGGACTAGCGGGGCCGAACACCGGGGAGCTGTTTTTT. This codes for CAISGLAGPNTGELFF. The chain is built from TRBV10-3 and TRBJ2-2, with 11 bases fitting TRBD2. The CDR3 is 16 amino acids. The V segment lost 4 bases and the J segment 0 bases; nucleotides outside the gene matches: 1. Germline V gene lookup returns CDR1 ENHRY and CDR2 SYGVKD.

This clone appeared a few times. The chain combines TRBV18 with TRBJ1-1; TRBD1 matches 7 bases. Looked up from germline, CDR1 is KGHSH and CDR2 is LQKENI. The J segment lost 1 base and the V segment lost 4 bases, leaving 3 bases of the junction unmatched. There are 14 residues in the CDR3. The CDR3 DNA reads TGTGCCAGCTCACTGGGACAGAAGAACACTGAAGCTTTCTTT. This translates into CASSLGQKNTEAFF.

The chain has TRBV5-1 and TRBJ1-2; unclear D gene. Trimming took 0 bases from V and 9 from J, leaving 9 bases between them. Germline CDR1 and CDR2: SGHRS and YFSETQ. This CDR3 spans 12 amino acids. Written as DNA, the CDR3 is TGCGCCAGCAGCTTGGGGCGGATAAGCTACACCTTC. Amino acids: CASSLGRISYTF.

The chain uses TRBV2 and TRBJ1-5, with a tentative D call TRBD1 (6 bases). The V gene lost 5 bases and the J gene lost 7 bases, with 12 bases spanning the gap. The CDR3 loop spans 13 amino acids. Germline assignment: CDR1 SNHLY and CDR2 FYNNEI. CDR3 DNA sequence: TGTGCCAGCAGTAATACAGGGATCCAGCCCCAGCATTTT. The encoded protein is CASSNTGIQPQHF.

The chain uses TRBV4-1 and TRBJ2-7; the D is unclear. Germline V CDR1 and CDR2: MGHRA, YSYEKL. V lost 8 bases to trimming and J lost 1 base, with 12 bases between them. The CDR3 is made up of 13 amino acids. DNA of the CDR3: TGCGCCAGCTCTCCGAGACTGTCCTACGAGCAGTACTTC. Its translation: CASSPRLSYEQYF.

The V and J genes are TRBV7-2 and TRBJ2-3; 9 bases agree with TRBD2. The germline gives CDR1 SGHTA, CDR2 FQGNSA. Trimming took 4 bases from V and 2 from J; bases not matched to a gene: 7. The CDR3 loop spans 16 amino acids. Here the CDR3 reads CASSYRAGGHTDTQYF. In DNA form, the CDR3 reads TGTGCCAGCAGCTACCGAGCGGGGGGACACACAGATACGCAGTATTTT. Full variable domain (rest looked up from reference TRBV7-2 and TRBJ2-3): GAGVSQSPSNKVTEKGKDVELRCDPISGHTALYWYRQSLGQGLEFLIYFQGNSAPDKSGLPSDRFSAERTGGSVSTLTIQRTQQEDSAVYLCASSYRAGGHTDTQYFGPGTRLTVL.

The rearrangement uses TRBV20-1 and TRBJ1-6; tentative D call: TRBD1 (5 bases). Germline CDR1 is DFQATT and CDR2 is SNEGSKA (reference sequence). The V end was cut by 3 bases, the J end by 6 bases, with 12 bases between. CDR3 size: 14 residues. CDR3 in DNA: TGCAGTGCTAGTAGGTCAGGGCCTAATTCACCCCTCCACTTT. As protein: CSASRSGPNSPLHF.

The genes are TRBV19 and TRBJ2-5; perhaps TRBD2 as D (6 bases). This CDR3 spans 15 amino acids. V was trimmed by 3 bases and J by 5 bases, leaving 16 bases between them. From germline, CDR1 is LNHDA and CDR2 SQIVND (reference sequence). The CDR3 here is CASSIWQGGGETQYF. In DNA, the CDR3 is TGTGCCAGTAGTATTTGGCAGGGCGGAGGGGAGACCCAGTACTTC.

The chain uses TRBV2 and TRBJ2-1, with D possibly TRBD2 on 6 matching bases. V lost 3 bases to trimming and J lost 1 base, with 10 bases between them. The CDR3 spans 15 residues. Germline CDR1 is SNHLY and CDR2 is FYNNEI. This CDR3 is CASSDTGRSYNEQFF. In nucleotides, the CDR3 is TGTGCCAGCAGTGACACGGGGAGGTCCTACAATGAGCAGTTCTTC.

This clone was seen at least ten times. The chain joins TRBV2 to TRBJ1-5; D might be TRBD1 (6 bases). V lost 0 bases to trimming and J lost 3 bases, with 15 bases between them. The CDR3 consists of 17 residues. Germline V lookup: CDR1 SNHLY, CDR2 FYNNEI. Written as DNA, the CDR3 is TGTGCCAGCAGTGAAGCCAGGACAGCTAGAAACAATCAGCCCCAGCATTTT. Translating gives CASSEARTARNNQPQHF. Variable domain in full (rest from reference TRBV2 and TRBJ1-5): EPEVTQTPSHQVTQMGQEVILRCVPISNHLYFYWYRQILGQKVEFLVSFYNNEISEKSEIFDDQFSVERPDGSNFTLKIRSTKLEDSAMYFCASSEARTARNNQPQHFGDGTRLSIL.

The V gene is TRBV27, the J gene TRBJ2-3; a weak D match, TRBD1 (6 bases). Germline CDR1 MNHEY, CDR2 SMNVEV (reference sequence). Trimming removed 5 bases at V and 0 bases at J, with 18 bases between. The length of the CDR3 is 17 residues. The CDR3, as DNA: TGTGCCAGCAGTGGGATTACAGGGTTCTCTAGCACAGATACGCAGTATTTT. It translates to CASSGITGFSSTDTQYF.

This chain uses TRBV7-3 with TRBJ1-6; TRBD1 agrees at 9 bases. Per germline, CDR1 SGHTA and CDR2 FQGTGA. The ends lost 3 bases at V and 9 bases at J; junction bases unmatched: 3. The CDR3 spans 14 residues. The CDR3 is CASSLTGGGSPLHF. For the CDR3, the DNA is TGTGCCAGCAGCTTGACAGGGGGTGGTTCACCCCTCCACTTT.

This chain connects TRBV18 to TRBJ1-1; D gene ambiguous. V was pared by 1 base and J by 3 bases, with 6 bases between. The CDR3 length is 13 residues. The germline CDR1 and CDR2 sequences are KGHSH and LQKENI. The CDR3, as DNA: TGTGCCAGCTCACCACGGGGAGACACTGAAGCTTTCTTT. Translation gives CASSPRGDTEAFF.

This clone was seen more than once but under ten times. V and J are TRBV7-8 and TRBJ1-1, with a weak D call TRBD1 (5 bases). There are 15 residues in the CDR3. Germline CDR1 is SGHVS and CDR2 is FQNEAQ. Deletions cut 1 base from V and 3 bases from J, with 12 bases between. DNA of the CDR3: TGTGCCAGCAGCTTAGGTGCAGGGCCTTACACTGAAGCTTTCTTT. Residues: CASSLGAGPYTEAFF.

The chain links TRBV6-5 to TRBJ1-5; maybe TRBD1 (5 bases). The V gene lost 6 bases and the J gene lost 13 bases, with 13 bases spanning the gap. The germline V gene encodes CDR1 MNHEY and CDR2 SVGAGI. The CDR3 has 11 amino acids. CDR3 coding DNA: TGTGCCAGCAGGGGTCAGAGACAGCAGCATTTT. This codes for CASRGQRQQHF.

The V and J genes are TRBV4-2 and TRBJ1-1; no clear D. CDR1 and CDR2 from the germline V gene are LGHNA and YNFKEQ. This CDR3 has 14 residues. V lost 0 bases and J 1 base, leaving 6 bases between the germline ends. The CDR3: CASSQEIRNTEAFF. As DNA, the CDR3 is TGTGCCAGCAGCCAAGAGATCAGGAACACTGAAGCTTTCTTT.

This clone was recorded a few times. V gene TRBV30 combines with J gene TRBJ1-1; no clear D. The CDR3 contains 12 residues. CDR1 GTSNPN and CDR2 SVGIG come from the germline V gene (reference sequence). Deletions cut 0 bases from V and 6 bases from J, with 8 bases between. As DNA, the CDR3 is TGTGCCTGGAGTGTGAACAGCCCTGAAGCTTTCTTT. It codes for CAWSVNSPEAFF.

A word on this clone: The same CDR3 arises from other DNA sequences in this sample as well. The CDR3 sequence: CASGLAGADTQYF. As DNA, the CDR3 is TGTGCTAGTGGTTTGGCGGGGGCAGATACGCAGTATTTT. This chain joins TRBV12-5 and TRBJ2-3; D possibly corresponds to TRBD2 (6 bases). This CDR3 comprises 13 residues. The germline gives CDR1 LGHNT, CDR2 FRNRAP. V lost 1 base and J 4 bases, leaving 6 bases between the germline ends.

The rearrangement links TRBV7-9 to TRBJ2-1, with 8 bases that match TRBD2. Germline lookup yields CDR1 SEHNR and CDR2 FQNEAQ (reference sequence). The CDR3 is 12 residues long. V lost 5 bases to trimming and J lost 14 bases; unmatched junction nucleotides: 8. CDR3 nucleotides: TGTGCCAGCAGCCAGACCGGGACTAGGGAGTTCTTC. Amino acid sequence: CASSQTGTREFF.

This clone has only a few counts. The V call is TRBV10-2, the J call TRBJ2-2; a weak D match, TRBD2 (6 bases). This CDR3 region has 15 residues. The germline gives CDR1 WSHSY, CDR2 SAAADI. Deletions cut 8 bases from V and 7 bases from J, with 20 bases between. The CDR3 nucleotides are TGCGCCAGCCTGTCCGCGGGATTGGGGAACGGGGAGCTGTTTTTT. This codes for CASLSAGLGNGELFF.

The rearrangement uses TRBV24-1 and TRBJ2-5; 9 bases map to TRBD1. This CDR3 is built from 16 residues. The trim removed 3 bases at V and 5 bases at J, leaving 9 bases unmatched. Germline loops: CDR1 KGHDR, CDR2 SFDVKD. This CDR3 reads CATSDVRDRDGETQYF. CDR3 DNA sequence: TGTGCCACCAGTGATGTGCGGGACAGGGATGGGGAGACCCAGTACTTC.

The rearrangement links TRBV19 to TRBJ2-1; 7 bases line up with TRBD2. Trimming took 3 bases from V and 8 from J; bases not matched to a gene: 7. CDR1 is LNHDA, CDR2 SQIVND, per germline (reference sequence). The CDR3 is 14 residues long. The chain's CDR3 is CASSMGLAVYEQFF. The DNA for the CDR3 is TGTGCCAGTAGTATGGGGCTAGCGGTCTATGAGCAGTTCTTC.

J is TRBJ2-3 and V is TRBV11-2; possibly TRBD2 for D (5 bases). The CDR3 consists of 14 residues. Per germline, CDR1 SGHAT and CDR2 FQNNGV. Trimming stripped 5 bases from V and 6 bases from J, with 15 bases between. The CDR3 reads CASSRDRTKDTQYF. Here the CDR3 DNA reads TGTGCCAGCAGCCGGGATAGGACCAAGGATACGCAGTATTTT.